Given below is one T cell receptor beta chain in context. Using immunoSEQ multiplex PCR, the repertoire was profiled, and TCRdb retains in-frame clones only, with some absent. The table includes under 60,000 clones, 85% to 95% detected once. Germline CDR1 and CDR2: GTSNPN and SVGIG (reference sequence). CDR3 size: 13 residues. Trimming removed 0 bases from V and 2 bases from J, with 7 bases in between. The sample is drawn from a study of control samples from healthy donors and cancer patients. The sequencing sample was made of PBMCs. The chain employs TRBV30 and TRBJ2-5; D remains unclear. The TCR was taken from a woman aged 50 to 60 with head and neck cancer. CDR3 sequence reads: CAWSVVAQETQYF. CDR3 coding DNA: TGTGCCTGGAGTGTAGTGGCTCAAGAGACCCAGTACTTC.